This T cell receptor beta chain was found in a study of T cell repertoires in cytomegalovirus infection. Study-level background: Indicated by public TCR beta signatures were CMV infection and matching HLA type.

This CDR3 has 15 residues. Per the germline V gene, CDR1 is KGHSH and CDR2 is LQKENI. V was pared by 1 base and J by 7 bases, with 11 bases between. TCRdb recomputed calls from the reads with MiXCR, one row per CDR3 protein. The sample holds about 180,000 distinct CDR3 sequences, 13% to 15% seen once. This clonotype showed up just a few times. The material sequenced was PBMCs. The chain employs TRBV18 and TRBJ1-6; D is uncertain. This sequence was found in a human donor in good health (CMV status not recorded). Some clones in this sample may be carry-over from other donors' samples. The CDR3 region has the DNA TGTGCCAGCTCACCACTCTCTACTCGGAATTCACCCCTCCACTTT. This sequence encodes CASSPLSTRNSPLHF.